The text below deals with one T cell receptor beta chain. Its antigen is still unknown. This entry belongs to a study of cytomegalovirus exposure and HLA in healthy donors. Turning to the study itself: A data release that came early held 80 million to 95 million unique TCRs from HLA-typed donors. Study-wide results and limits: Within the data, a cluster of highly shared sequence variants was likely a sequencing artifact. Presence/absence analyses rested on an assumption that sequencing depth was roughly uniform across donors.

Primers: 60 Vbeta forward and 13 Jbeta reverse. In the original workflow: A follow-up analysis tallied some 80 million unique TCR beta chains, roughly 11 million shared. Generated by immunoSEQ multiplex PCR, the TCRdb table keeps only in-frame clones and is missing some. That table is the source of V, J and clone size, and D and trimming were worked out from the DNA. The sample lists 140,000 or so clones; roughly 65% were seen once. The CDR3 totals 13 residues. The V and J ends lost 8 bases and 2 bases respectively, with 12 bases between them. The germline V gene encodes CDR1 SGHTA and CDR2 FQGTGA. The chain couples TRBV7-3 to TRBJ1-1; D is undetermined. The TCR was taken from a woman in her thirties in good health and CMV-seronegative. Sequencing used PBMCs. The CDR3 DNA reads as TGTGCCAGCGGTCTCTACCTCAACACTGAAGCTTTCTTT. This translates into CASGLYLNTEAFF.